What follows describes a single TCR beta chain. The record originates from a study of blood T cell repertoires in COVID-19. Overall study: COVID-19 samples collected from the United States, Italy and Spain covered acute and convalescent phases. In each case, the material was cDNA or gDNA derived from T cells, B-cell-depleted T cells, or PBMCs.

J lost 7 bases, V lost 3 bases, and 0 bases had no gene match. Germline lookup yields CDR1 MDHEN and CDR2 SYDVKM. CDR3 length: 11 amino acids. Original processing notes: By means of reference gene primer amplification, nucleated cell counts were estimated. Repertoires were generated with immunoSEQ multiplex PCR, while TCRdb's copy carries only in-frame clones and drops some. From that table come the V and J calls and clone size; the DNA was used to work out D and trimming. Here the sample spans approximately 400,000 clones, 89% being singletons. The specimen sequenced was peripheral blood. This receptor was taken from a middle-aged man with acute or convalescent COVID-19. This chain links TRBV28 with TRBJ2-7, with 7 bases fitting TRBD1. The CDR3 region is CASSFRGEQYF. DNA of the CDR3: TGTGCCAGCAGTTTCAGGGGGGAGCAGTACTTC.